This TCR beta chain came from a study of shared clonotypes between healthy human individuals (dated by TCRdb to the early 2020s). Describing the broader study: A few men and two women, aged 18 to 49 years, made up the cohort. For each donor, CD4 naive and CD4 memory were each run on three plates, CD8 naive on two plates, and CD8 memory on one plate. To estimate repertoire size and how much clonotype sharing occurs between individuals, the study deeply sequenced the blood TCR repertoires of about 5 healthy adults. Libraries were prepared and TCR repertoires were sequenced by different laboratories using diverse techniques, in order to increase sequencing depth and limit assay-specific biases. Per donor, leukapheresis produced somewhere between about 0.8 and 9 billion PBMCs. Broader findings and caveats from the paper: Because the study included only a small number of donors, the genetic and exposure-history diversity represented was limited. Higher generation probabilities were observed for clonotypes shared by all four sorted-subset donors than for non-shared clonotypes. Larger estimated clonotype richness was generally found for naive subsets than for memory subsets. When a few donors were compared, the shared fraction of clonotypes was about 5% for naive CD4, approximately 3.3% for naive CD8, 2.3% for memory CD4, and less than 0.5% for memory CD8. Rarefaction of sorted-subset datasets indicated incomplete sequencing despite the large sequencing depth. Pairwise subsampling indicated that sequencing depth was expected to affect the degree of clonotype sharing among donors. Sampling was limited to blood, and TCR repertoires in tissue likely differ from TCR repertoires in blood.

Using the deep immunoSEQ assay, TCR CDR3 regions were amplified from genomic DNA by multiplex PCR. Extracted genomic DNA from each cell subset was distributed evenly across all wells of several immunoSEQ 96-well plates, and each plate was treated as a replicate. For sorted subsets, roughly 200 ng of genomic DNA, equivalent to 25,000 to 35,000 T cell genomes, went into each replicate PCR. Purified libraries were quantified with a Qubit 3.0 fluorometer, sized on a Bioanalyzer 2100, and re-quantified with the KAPA Library Quantification kit. Every immunoSEQ 96-well plate was sequenced on a separate single-read 150-cycle Illumina NextSeq 550 flow cell. As for the original processing: Because the immunoSEQ output included only junctional sequences and no quality scores, the filtering could not be the same as the filtering used for full-length reads. To assign V/J genes and CDR3, sequences were annotated using PyIR, a Python wrapper for IgBLAST v1.9, with IMGT germline references. Reads with weak V/J assignments (E-value above 1e-6), missing CDR3, stop codons, out-of-frame junctions, or ambiguous translated residues were removed. V3J clonotypes were defined by identical inferred V gene, J gene, and CDR3 amino acid sequence. Percentage overlap between repertoires was calculated by dividing the number of shared unique clonotypes by the size of the smaller repertoire. Richness of each repertoire was evaluated using RTK rarefaction, the Chao1 estimator, and Recon v2.1 estimates of unobserved clonotypes. OLGA was used to compute generation probabilities for all TCRbeta clonotypes that the gDNA method yielded from a few donors. TCRdb obtained this table from immuneACCESS and retained in-frame rearrangements with V and J assigned. These tables miss some clones; where compared with another copy, unresolved V genes account for less than half of the shortfall, and the remainder is unexplained. That table furnishes V, J and clone size, whereas the DNA furnished D and trimming. A total of some 2,500,000 clones appear in this sample, 93% of them only once. Together, the top ten hold approximately 0.37% of the sample.

Its CDR3 holds 15 amino acids, cysteine through phenylalanine. This entry keeps only the CDR3 DNA: 45 bases, framed from base 1. From a lookup of the germline V gene (reference sequence), CDR1 and CDR2 are MNHEY and SMNVEV. The V and J ends are trimmed by 2 bases and 7 bases, leaving 12 bases between them. Healthy HIV-negative adults with no recently reported acute infections or vaccinations were included as donors. Every donor was a Caucasian adult living in Nashville, Tennessee, USA. CD4+ T cells were enriched through magnetic negative selection, after which naive cells were positively selected on CD45RA and the remaining negative fraction served as the memory subset. After blood collection by leukapheresis, PBMCs were isolated using Ficoll-Histopaque density gradient centrifugation and then cryopreserved in the vapor phase of liquid nitrogen. Analytical flow cytometry was used to check the purity and quantity of every magnetically sorted T cell population. Genomic DNA was isolated from every sorted fraction and measured by UV absorbance on a Nanodrop 2000c.

For this clone: Its antigen is unknown. One base away there is no much larger clone; base qualities are not given.

The sequence links TRBV27 to TRBJ1-6; no confident D gene assignment can be made. This sequence was found in a man between 18 and 35 years old in good health. Some clones in this sample may be carry-over from other donors' samples. The sequencing sample was made of naive CD4+ T cells from PBMCs. According to the study, the label for this sample's cell subset or site signals: CD45RA+ positively selected. In nucleotides, the sequence is TGTGCCAGCAGTTTAGAGGCAGGAGGGAATTCACCCCTCCACTTT. This is translated as CASSLEAGGNSPLHF.